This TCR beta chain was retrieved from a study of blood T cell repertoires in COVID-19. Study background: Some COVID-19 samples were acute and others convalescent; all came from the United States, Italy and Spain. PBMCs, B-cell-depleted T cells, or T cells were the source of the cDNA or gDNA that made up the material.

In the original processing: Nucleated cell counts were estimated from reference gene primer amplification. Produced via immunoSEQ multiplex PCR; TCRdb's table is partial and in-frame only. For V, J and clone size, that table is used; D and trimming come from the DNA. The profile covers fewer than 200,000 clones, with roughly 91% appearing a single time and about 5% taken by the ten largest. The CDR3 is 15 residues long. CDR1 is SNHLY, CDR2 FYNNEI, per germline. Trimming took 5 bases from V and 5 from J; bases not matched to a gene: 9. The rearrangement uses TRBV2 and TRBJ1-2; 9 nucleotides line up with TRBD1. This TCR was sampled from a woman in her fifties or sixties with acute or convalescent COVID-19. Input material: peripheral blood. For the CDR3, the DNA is TGTGCCAGCAGTAGGCTACAGGGGGCGGGATATGGCTACACCTTC. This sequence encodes CASSRLQGAGYGYTF.